The rows below give T cell receptor beta chains drawn from one sample of a study of T cell responses to AZD1222 COVID-19 vaccine. Some clones are missing from TCRdb's copy, which holds only in-frame ones; the method was immunoSEQ multiplex PCR. The repertoire has about 130,000 clones, about 94% of them found once; the top ten carry around 0.91%. Specimen: peripheral blood, collected on day 0 of AZD1222 vaccination. All receptors derive from an adult in good health. The CDR3 runs from the conserved cysteine through the conserved F or W. Each record gives: V gene, D gene, J gene, CDR3 protein, CDR3 DNA. The D gene is left open where the match is weak.

V: TRBV3-1/TRBV3-2; D: TRBD1; J: TRBJ1-2; CDR3: CASSQGQGTGYTF; DNA: TGTGCCAGCAGCCAGGGACAGGGGACCGGCTACACCTTC
V: TRBV18; D: NA; J: TRBJ1-2; CDR3: CASSPAAEWNYGYTF; DNA: TGTGCCAGCTCACCAGCCGCGGAATGGAACTATGGCTACACCTTC
V: TRBV18; D: NA; J: TRBJ1-4; CDR3: CASSPPGEGYLFF; DNA: TGTGCCAGCTCACCACCGGGGGAGGGTTACCTGTTTTTT
V: TRBV6-5; D: NA; J: TRBJ1-6; CDR3: CASSRGNSPLHF; DNA: TGTGCCAGCAGTAGGGGTAATTCACCCCTCCACTTT
V: TRBV7-2; D: TRBD1; J: TRBJ2-5; CDR3: CASSKGQAQETQYF; DNA: TGTGCCAGCAGCAAAGGACAGGCCCAAGAGACCCAGTACTTC
V: TRBV5-6; D: TRBD2; J: TRBJ2-3; CDR3: CASSLPSGGELTDTQYF; DNA: TGTGCCAGCAGCTTGCCTAGCGGGGGAGAACTCACAGATACGCAGTATTTT
V: TRBV27; D: TRBD1; J: TRBJ1-2; CDR3: CASSLNGYRGEDYGYTF; DNA: TGTGCCAGCAGTTTAAATGGTTACAGGGGGGAAGACTATGGCTACACCTTC
V: TRBV29-1; D: NA; J: TRBJ2-7; CDR3: CSARLAASSYEQYF; DNA: TGCAGCGCGAGGTTAGCGGCAAGCTCCTACGAGCAGTACTTC
V: TRBV18; D: TRBD1; J: TRBJ2-1; CDR3: CASSPPVTGVNEQFF; DNA: TGTGCCAGCTCACCACCCGTGACAGGGGTAAATGAGCAGTTCTTC
V: TRBV10-3; D: NA; J: TRBJ1-2; CDR3: CAISETSRGNYGYTF; DNA: TGTGCCATCAGTGAGACCTCTAGGGGTAACTATGGCTACACCTTC
V: TRBV7-6; D: NA; J: TRBJ1-1; CDR3: CASSLGGEAFF; DNA: TGTGCCAGCAGCTTAGGAGGTGAAGCTTTCTTT
V: TRBV4-1; D: TRBD1; J: TRBJ1-2; CDR3: CASSQTGTGNGYTF; DNA: TGCGCCAGCAGCCAAACCGGGACAGGGAATGGCTACACCTTC
V: TRBV19; D: NA; J: TRBJ2-7; CDR3: CASSWGREQYF; DNA: TGTGCCAGTAGTTGGGGGCGCGAGCAGTACTTC
V: TRBV9; D: TRBD1; J: TRBJ1-1; CDR3: CASSAAGQGQGPPEAFF; DNA: TGTGCCAGCAGCGCGGCGGGACAGGGTCAGGGCCCACCTGAAGCTTTCTTT
V: TRBV20-1; D: NA; J: TRBJ2-1; CDR3: CRGGWADEQFF; DNA: TGCAGGGGCGGCTGGGCCGATGAGCAGTTCTTC
V: TRBV5-1; D: TRBD1; J: TRBJ1-1; CDR3: CASRQRQGPGDTEAFF; DNA: TGCGCCAGCAGACAACGACAGGGCCCGGGCGACACTGAAGCTTTCTTT